This entry features one T cell receptor (beta chain) sequence. The assay was immunoSEQ multiplex PCR, and TCRdb's table has in-frame clones only and misses some. The sample carries about 160,000 clones, 80% to 90% recorded once. The data derive from a study of blood T cell repertoires in COVID-19. The germline V gene encodes CDR1 LNHDA and CDR2 SQIVND (reference sequence). After removal of 7 bases from V and 4 bases from J, the junction contained 7 bases not matched to a gene. CDR3 length equals 15 residues. Material for sequencing was peripheral blood. The chain uses TRBV19 and TRBJ2-3, with 11 bases fitting TRBD1. The sequence was collected from a woman over 75 with acute or convalescent COVID-19. The CDR3 nucleotides are TGTGCCAGTAACAGGGCGGGACAGGGGGCAGATACGCAGTATTTT. It yields the protein CASNRAGQGADTQYF.